This record covers a single TCR beta chain. Its antigen remains unidentified. With 2 bases removed from V and 0 bases from J, the gap between germline ends came to 11 bases. The CDR3 is 16 residues long. In germline, CDR1 is MDHEN, CDR2 SYDVKM. The entry originates in a study of shared clonotypes between healthy human individuals. Study-wide findings and caveats: The rarefaction results pointed to incomplete sorted-subset sequencing despite large depth.

Data came from immunoSEQ multiplex PCR; TCRdb stores just in-frame clones and leaves some out. Of roughly 2.2 million clones listed, approximately 93% are singletons. This TCR derives from a man aged 18 to 29 in good health. Some clones in this sample may be carry-over from other donors' samples. The specimen sequenced was naive CD4+ T cells from PBMCs. Specified subset: CD45RA+ positively selected. The V gene is TRBV28, the J gene TRBJ1-5; D is perhaps TRBD1 (6 bases). Here the CDR3 DNA reads TGTGCCAGCAGTTTAAGGACAGCCCTTAGCAATCAGCCCCAGCATTTT. Translation: CASSLRTALSNQPQHF.